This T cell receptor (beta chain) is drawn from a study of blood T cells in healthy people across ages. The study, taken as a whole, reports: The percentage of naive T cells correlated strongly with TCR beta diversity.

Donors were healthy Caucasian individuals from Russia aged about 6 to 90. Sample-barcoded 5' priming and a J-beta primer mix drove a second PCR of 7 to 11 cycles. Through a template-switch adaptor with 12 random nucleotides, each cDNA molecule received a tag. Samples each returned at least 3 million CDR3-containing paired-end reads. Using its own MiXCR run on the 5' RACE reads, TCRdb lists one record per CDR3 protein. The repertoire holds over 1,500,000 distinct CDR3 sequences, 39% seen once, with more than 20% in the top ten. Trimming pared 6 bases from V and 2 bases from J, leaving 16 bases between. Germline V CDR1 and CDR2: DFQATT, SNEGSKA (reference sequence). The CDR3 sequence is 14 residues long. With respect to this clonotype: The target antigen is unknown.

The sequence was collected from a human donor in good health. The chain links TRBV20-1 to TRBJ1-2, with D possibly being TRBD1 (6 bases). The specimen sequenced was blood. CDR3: CSAPTRTANYGYTF. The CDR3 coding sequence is TGCAGTGCCCCCACCCGGACAGCCAACTATGGCTACACCTTC.